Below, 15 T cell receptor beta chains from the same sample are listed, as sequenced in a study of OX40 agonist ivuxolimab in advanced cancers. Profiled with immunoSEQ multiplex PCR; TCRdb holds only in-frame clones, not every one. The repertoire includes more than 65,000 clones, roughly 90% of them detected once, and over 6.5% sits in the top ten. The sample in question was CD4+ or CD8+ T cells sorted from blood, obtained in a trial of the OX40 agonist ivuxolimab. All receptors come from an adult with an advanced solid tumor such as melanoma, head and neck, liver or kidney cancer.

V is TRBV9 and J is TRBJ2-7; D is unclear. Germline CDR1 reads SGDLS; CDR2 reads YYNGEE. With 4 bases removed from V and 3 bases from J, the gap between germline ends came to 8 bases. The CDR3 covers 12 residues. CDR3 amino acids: CASSTTLYEQYF. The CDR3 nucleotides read TGTGCCAGCAGCACTACCCTCTACGAGCAGTACTTC.

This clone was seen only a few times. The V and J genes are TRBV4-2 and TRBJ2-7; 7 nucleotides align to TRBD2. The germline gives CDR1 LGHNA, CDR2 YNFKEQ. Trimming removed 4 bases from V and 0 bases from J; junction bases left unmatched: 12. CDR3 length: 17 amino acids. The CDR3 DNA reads TGTGCCAGCAGCCCCAGTTCGGGGGGATCTACCTCCTACGAGCAGTACTTC. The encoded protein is CASSPSSGGSTSYEQYF.

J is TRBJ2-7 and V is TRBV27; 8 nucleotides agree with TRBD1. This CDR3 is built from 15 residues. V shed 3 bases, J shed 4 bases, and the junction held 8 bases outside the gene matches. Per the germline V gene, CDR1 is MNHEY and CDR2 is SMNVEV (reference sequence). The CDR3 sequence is CASSLGAGGMYEQYF. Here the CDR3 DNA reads TGTGCCAGCAGTTTGGGGGCAGGGGGCATGTACGAGCAGTACTTC.

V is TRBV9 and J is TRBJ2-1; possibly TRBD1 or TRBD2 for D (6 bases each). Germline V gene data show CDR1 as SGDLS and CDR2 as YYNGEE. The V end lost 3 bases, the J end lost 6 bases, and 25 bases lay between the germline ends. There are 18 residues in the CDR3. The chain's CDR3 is CASSAPGGTPIWGNEQFF. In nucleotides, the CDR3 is TGTGCCAGCAGCGCCCCCGGGGGCACACCTATTTGGGGCAATGAGCAGTTCTTC.

CDR3: CASSSGPSSYNEQFF. CDR3 bases: TGTGCCAGCAGTTCGGGACCCAGCTCCTACAATGAGCAGTTCTTC. The chain is built from TRBV6-4 and TRBJ2-1; possibly TRBD1 or TRBD2 for D (5 bases each). CDR1 is MRHNA and CDR2 is SNTAGT in the germline V gene. Trimming removed 5 bases from V and 0 bases from J, with 11 bases in between. The CDR3 sequence is 15 residues long.

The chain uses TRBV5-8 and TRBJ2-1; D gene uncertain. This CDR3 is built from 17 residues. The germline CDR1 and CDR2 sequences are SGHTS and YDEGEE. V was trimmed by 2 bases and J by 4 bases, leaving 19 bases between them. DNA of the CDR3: TGTGCCAGCAGCTTAATAGGGTCTCTGGGATCTTACAATGAGCAGTTCTTC. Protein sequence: CASSLIGSLGSYNEQFF.

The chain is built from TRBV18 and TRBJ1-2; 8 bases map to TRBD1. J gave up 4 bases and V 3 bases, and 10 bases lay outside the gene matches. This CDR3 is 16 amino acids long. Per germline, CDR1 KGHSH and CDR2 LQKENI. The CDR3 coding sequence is TGTGCCAGCTCACCCGAGATTAGGACAGGGATCTATGGCTACACCTTC. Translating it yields CASSPEIRTGIYGYTF.

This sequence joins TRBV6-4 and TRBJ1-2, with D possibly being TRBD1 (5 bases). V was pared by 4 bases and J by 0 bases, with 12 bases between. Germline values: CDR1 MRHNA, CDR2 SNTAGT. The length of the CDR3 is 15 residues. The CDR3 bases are TGTGCCAGCAGTGGAGACAGCTATTCTAACTATGGCTACACCTTC. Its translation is CASSGDSYSNYGYTF.

The CDR3 region has the DNA TGTGCCAGCAGCCCAGACAGGGAATCCTACGAGCAGTACTTC. It codes for CASSPDRESYEQYF. The genes are TRBV11-3 and TRBJ2-7, with 7 bases matching TRBD1. J gave up 1 base and V 5 bases, and 5 bases lay outside the gene matches. Germline-derived CDR1 and CDR2 are SGHNT and YENEEA. This CDR3 has 14 amino acids.

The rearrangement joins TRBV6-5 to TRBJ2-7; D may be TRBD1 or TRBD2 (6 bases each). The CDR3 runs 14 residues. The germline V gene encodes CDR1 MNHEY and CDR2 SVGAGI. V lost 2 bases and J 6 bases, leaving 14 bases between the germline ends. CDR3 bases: TGTGCCAGCAGTTACGGTCCGGGGGCAGCCGAGCAGTACTTC. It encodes CASSYGPGAAEQYF.

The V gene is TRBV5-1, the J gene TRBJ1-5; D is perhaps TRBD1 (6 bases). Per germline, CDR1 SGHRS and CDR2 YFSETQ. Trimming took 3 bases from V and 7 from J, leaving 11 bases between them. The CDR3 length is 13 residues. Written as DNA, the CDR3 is TGCGCCAGCAGCTGGTCAGGGGACCAGCCCCAGCATTTT. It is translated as CASSWSGDQPQHF.

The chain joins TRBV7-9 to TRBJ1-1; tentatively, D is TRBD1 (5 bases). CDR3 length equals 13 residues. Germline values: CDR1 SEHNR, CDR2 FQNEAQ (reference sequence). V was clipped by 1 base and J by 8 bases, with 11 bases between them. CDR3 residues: CASSLVGAGEAFF. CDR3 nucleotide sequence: TGTGCCAGCAGCTTAGTCGGGGCAGGGGAAGCTTTCTTT.

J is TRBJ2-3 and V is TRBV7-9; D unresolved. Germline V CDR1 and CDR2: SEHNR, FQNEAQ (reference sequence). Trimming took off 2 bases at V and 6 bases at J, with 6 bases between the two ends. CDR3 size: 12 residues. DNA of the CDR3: TGTGCCAGCAGCTTAATGGGTGATACGCAGTATTTT. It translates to CASSLMGDTQYF.

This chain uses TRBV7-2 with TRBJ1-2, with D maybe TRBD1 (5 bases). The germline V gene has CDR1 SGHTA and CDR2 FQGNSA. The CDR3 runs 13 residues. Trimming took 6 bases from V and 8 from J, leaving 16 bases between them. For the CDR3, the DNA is TGTGCCAGCAGTTACCACCAGGGATACGGCTACACCTTC. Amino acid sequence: CASSYHQGYGYTF.

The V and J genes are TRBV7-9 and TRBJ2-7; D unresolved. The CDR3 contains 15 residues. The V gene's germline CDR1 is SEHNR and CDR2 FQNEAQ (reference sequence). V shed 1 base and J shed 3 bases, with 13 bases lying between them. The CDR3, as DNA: TGTGCCAGCAGCTTAGGGAAGATTCTGGGCTACGAGCAGTACTTC. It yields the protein CASSLGKILGYEQYF. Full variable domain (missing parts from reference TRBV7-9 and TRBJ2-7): DTGVSQNPRHKITKRGQNVTFRCDPISEHNRLYWYRQTLGQGPEFLTYFQNEAQLEKSRLLSDRFSAERPKGSFSTLEIQRTEQGDSAMYLCASSLGKILGYEQYFGPGTRLTVT.